The 14 T cell receptor beta chains below were found in one sample sequenced in a study of T-cell memory formation after mild COVID-19. TCRdb fed the 5' RACE reads into MiXCR, producing one record per CDR3 protein. The sample includes 450,000 or so distinct CDR3 sequences, approximately 23% of them seen just once. Material for sequencing was PBMCs or a T cell subset sorted from them (not recorded which). The receptors here all came from an adult woman who had mild COVID-19 (a few samples of this study predate the infection). Cell type and time point are not known.

This clonotype was detected only a few times. The chain joins TRBV29-1 to TRBJ1-1; the D gene is possibly TRBD1 (6 bases). The CDR3 extends over 13 amino acids. V lost 6 bases to trimming and J lost 1 base, with 12 bases between them. Germline V gene sequence: CDR1 SQVTM, CDR2 ANQGSEA. CDR3 amino acids: CSVRGTQNTEAFF. The CDR3 nucleotides are TGCAGCGTCCGCGGGACACAGAACACTGAAGCTTTCTTT.

This clonotype showed up just a few times. CDR3: CASSPGPGTEAFF. The CDR3 DNA sequence: TGCGCCAGCAGCCCGGGCCCGGGCACTGAAGCTTTCTTT. The chain combines TRBV4-1 with TRBJ1-1; D unclear. V dropped 4 bases and J dropped 4 bases, with 10 bases sitting between them. CDR3 length: 13 residues. CDR1 MGHRA and CDR2 YSYEKL come from the germline V gene.

With regard to this clonotype: A junction end diverges from the germline sequence, so it may reflect a read error. The gene calls are TRBV18 and TRBJ2-1; TRBD1 agrees at 7 bases. The CDR3 is 15 amino acids. Germline values: CDR1 KGHSH, CDR2 LQKENI. The CDR3 spells CASSPRTGEGNEQFF. As DNA, the CDR3 is TGTGCCAGCTCGCCACGGACAGGCGAGGGCAATGAGCAGTTCTTC.

This sequence joins TRBV7-3 and TRBJ2-2; 10 positions agree with TRBD2. Germline values: CDR1 SGHTA, CDR2 FQGTGA. V dropped 5 bases and J dropped 1; count of bases not matched to a gene: 4. This CDR3 is built from 16 residues. CDR3 coding DNA: TGTGCCAGCAGCCCACGGACTAGCGGGAACACCGGGGAGCTGTTTTTT. Encoded protein: CASSPRTSGNTGELFF.

This clonotype was counted only a few times. The rearrangement uses TRBV15 and TRBJ2-1; D ambiguous. Germline V gives CDR1 LNHNV, CDR2 YYDKDF (reference sequence). Trimming shortened V by 0 bases and J by 7 bases, and 13 bases separated the two germline ends. The CDR3 contains 15 residues. The CDR3 DNA follows: TGTGCCACCAGCAGAGAGAGGCATTCGGGTAATGAGCAGTTCTTC. Translating it yields CATSRERHSGNEQFF.

The sample holds a few counts of this clonotype. The chain combines TRBV5-1 with TRBJ1-5, with TRBD1 matching over 7 bases. Germline assignment: CDR1 SGHRS and CDR2 YFSETQ. The CDR3 has 15 amino acids. V shed 4 bases and J 5 bases; nucleotides not matched to a gene: 9. The CDR3 DNA sequence: TGCGCCAGCAGCAGGGGGACAGCGACGGATCAGCCCCAGCATTTT. It is translated as CASSRGTATDQPQHF. Drawing the rest from reference TRBV5-1 and TRBJ1-5, the complete variable domain is KAGVTQTPRYLIKTRGQQVTLSCSPISGHRSVSWYQQTPGQGLQFLFEYFSETQRNKGNFPGRFSGRQFSNSRSEMNVSTLELGDSALYLCASSRGTATDQPQHFGDGTRLSIL.

The V gene is TRBV19, the J gene TRBJ2-7; D is possibly TRBD1 (5 bases). Germline CDR1 LNHDA, CDR2 SQIVND (reference sequence). This CDR3 comprises 19 residues. The ends were cut back, 4 bases at V and 1 base at J, with 26 bases in the middle. CDR3: CASSTPRLDSTQPSYEQYF. The CDR3 DNA reads as TGTGCCAGTAGTACTCCACGCCTCGACAGCACACAGCCATCCTACGAGCAGTACTTC.

This clonotype was seen a handful of times. The chain carries TRBV27 and TRBJ2-7, with D unresolved. In germline, CDR1 is MNHEY, CDR2 SMNVEV (reference sequence). Trimming took 2 bases from V and 1 from J, leaving 6 bases between them. The CDR3 loop spans 13 amino acids. The CDR3 nucleotides read TGTGCCAGCAGTTTAGGCTGGTCCTACGAGCAGTACTTC. It specifies CASSLGWSYEQYF.

Only a few counts were recorded for this clonotype. V is TRBV7-2 and J is TRBJ2-7, with 11 bases aligning to TRBD2. The CDR3 runs 20 residues. Germline-derived CDR1 and CDR2 are SGHTA and FQGNSA. After removal of 3 bases from V and 2 bases from J, the junction contained 18 bases not matched to a gene. CDR3 DNA: TGTGCCAGCAGCTTCCCCCAACTAGCGGGAGATCCCAAAGTAACCTACGAGCAGTACTTC. It codes for CASSFPQLAGDPKVTYEQYF. Drawing the rest from reference TRBV7-2 and TRBJ2-7, the complete variable domain is GAGVSQSPSNKVTEKGKDVELRCDPISGHTALYWYRQSLGQGLEFLIYFQGNSAPDKSGLPSDRFSAERTGGSVSTLTIQRTQQEDSAVYLCASSFPQLAGDPKVTYEQYFGPGTRLTVT.

This chain joins TRBV6-1 and TRBJ1-2, with no clear D. The CDR3 consists of 15 residues. Trimming took off 4 bases at V and 8 bases at J, with 20 bases between the two ends. Germline values: CDR1 MNHNS, CDR2 SASEGT. CDR3 nucleotides: TGTGCCAGCAGTGGACAAGCGACTGGTTCCGGGGGCTACACCTTC. Translating it yields CASSGQATGSGGYTF.

This clonotype was seen more than once but under ten times. J is TRBJ1-4 and V is TRBV10-3; D unclear. The CDR3 contains 14 residues. Trimming removed 9 bases at V and 2 bases at J, with 13 bases between. From germline, CDR1 is ENHRY and CDR2 SYGVKD. The CDR3 nucleotides read TGTGCCATTAGAGATGGACGGACTAATGAAAAACTGTTTTTT. Amino acids: CAIRDGRTNEKLFF.

This clonotype has only one observation. The rearrangement links TRBV2 to TRBJ1-6; TRBD1 agrees at 8 bases. V trimming: 1 base; J trimming: 14 bases; junction bases outside the gene matches: 7. Germline CDR1 reads SNHLY; CDR2 reads FYNNEI. CDR3 length equals 14 residues. This CDR3 reads CASSEEGQGAALHF. In DNA, the CDR3 is TGTGCCAGCAGTGAAGAGGGCCAGGGGGCGGCCCTCCACTTT.

The rearrangement links TRBV19 to TRBJ2-1; 8 positions match TRBD2. Trimming at V came to 4 bases and at J to 1 base, leaving 0 bases not matched to a gene. CDR1 is LNHDA, CDR2 SQIVND, per germline (reference sequence). This CDR3 has 14 residues. For the CDR3, the DNA is TGTGCCAGTAGTAAGCGGGAGTCCTACAATGAGCAGTTCTTC. Translating it yields CASSKRESYNEQFF. The full variable domain, completed using reference TRBV19 and TRBJ2-1, is DGGITQSPKYLFRKEGQNVTLSCEQNLNHDAMYWYRQDPGQGLRLIYYSQIVNDFQKGDIAEGYSVSREKKESFPLTVTSAQKNPTAFYLCASSKRESYNEQFFGPGTRLTVL.

This chain joins TRBV4-1 and TRBJ2-4, with 12 bases that match TRBD1. From germline, CDR1 is MGHRA and CDR2 YSYEKL. Germline trimming cut 4 bases from V and 4 bases from J; bases unmatched to any gene: 8. This CDR3 region has 17 residues. The CDR3 spells CASSLVTGQGAKNIQYF. The CDR3, as DNA: TGCGCCAGCAGCCTCGTAACGGGACAGGGGGCGAAAAACATTCAGTACTTC.